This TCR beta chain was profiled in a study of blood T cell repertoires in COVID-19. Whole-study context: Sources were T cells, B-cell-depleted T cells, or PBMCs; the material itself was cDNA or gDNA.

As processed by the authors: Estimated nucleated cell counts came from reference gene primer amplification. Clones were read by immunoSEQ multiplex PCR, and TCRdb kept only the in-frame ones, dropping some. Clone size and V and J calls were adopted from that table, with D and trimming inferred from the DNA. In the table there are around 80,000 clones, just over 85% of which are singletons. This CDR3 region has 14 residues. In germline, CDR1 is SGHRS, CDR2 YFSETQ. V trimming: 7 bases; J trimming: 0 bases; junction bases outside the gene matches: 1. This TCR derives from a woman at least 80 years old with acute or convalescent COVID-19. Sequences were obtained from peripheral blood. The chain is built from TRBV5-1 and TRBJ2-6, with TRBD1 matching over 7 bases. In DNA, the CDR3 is TGCGCCAGCCGGGACAGCTCTGGGGCCAACGTCCTGACTTTC. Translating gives CASRDSSGANVLTF.